This TCR beta chain was obtained from a study of patients and donors after allogeneic stem cell transplantation. TCRdb analysed the RT-PCR reads with MiXCR anew, one entry per CDR3 protein. The sample yields over 200,000 distinct CDR3 sequences, about 38% seen once. CDR1 is MDHEN, CDR2 SYDVKM, per germline. V dropped 6 bases and J dropped 4; count of bases not matched to a gene: 2. The CDR3 length is 13 residues. V gene TRBV28 combines with J gene TRBJ2-4; 8 bases match TRBD1. This receptor was identified in a human donor who was either an allogeneic HSCT recipient or a stem cell or donor lymphocyte infusion donor (not recorded which). It is not recorded whose cells these are; they may come from a transplant donor. Sample: blood, either unsorted or a sorted T cell fraction (not recorded which). The CDR3 here is CASSRTGKNIQYF. Written as DNA, the CDR3 is TGTGCCAGCAGCCGGACAGGGAAAAACATTCAGTACTTC.